This T cell receptor beta chain was found in a study of shared clonotypes between healthy human individuals (TCRdb year 2020). With respect to the entire study: A couple of women and a few men aged 18 to 49 years were included in the cohort. To estimate repertoire size and how much clonotype sharing occurs between individuals, the study deeply sequenced the blood TCR repertoires of 4 to 6 healthy adults. To increase sequencing depth and limit assay-specific biases, different laboratories used diverse techniques to prepare libraries and sequence TCR repertoires. Each donor's leukapheresis produced roughly between roughly 0.85 and 9 billion PBMCs.

Points the paper makes about the study in general: Because the study included only a small number of donors, the genetic and exposure-history diversity represented was limited. Sampling was restricted to blood, and TCR repertoires in tissues likely differ from the TCR repertoires found in blood. Pairwise subsampling indicated that sequencing depth was expected to affect the degree of clonotype sharing among donors.

Looking up the germline V gene yields CDR1 MDHEN and CDR2 SYDVKM. The cysteine opens and the phenylalanine closes a CDR3 of 14 amino acids. Solely the CDR3 DNA is kept, with 42 bases framed from the first base. V is reduced by 5 bases and J by 6 bases, leaving a spacing of 16 bases between them. Using the deep immunoSEQ assay, TCR CDR3 regions were amplified from genomic DNA by multiplex PCR. For each cell subset, the extracted genomic DNA was distributed evenly across all wells of several immunoSEQ 96-well plates, and each plate served as one replicate. Each replicate PCR for unsorted PBMC received approximately 300 ng genomic DNA, equal to about 30,000 T cell genomes. Genomic DNA from unsorted PBMC was sequenced over ten immunoSEQ deep assay plates. Purified libraries were measured with a Qubit 3.0 fluorometer, size-checked on a Bioanalyzer 2100, and measured again with the KAPA Library Quantification kit. Every immunoSEQ 96-well plate was sequenced on a dedicated single-read 150-cycle Illumina NextSeq 550 flow cell. In the original analysis: Because only junctional sequences without quality scores were contained in the immunoSEQ output, filtering matching that applied to full-length reads could not be performed. To assign V/J genes and CDR3, sequences were annotated against IMGT germline references using PyIR, a Python wrapper for IgBLAST v1.9. Any read was removed if the V/J assignment was weak (E-value above 1e-6), the CDR3 was missing, or the read contained stop codons, out-of-frame junctions, or ambiguous translated residues. V3J clonotypes were defined as sequences sharing an identical inferred V gene, J gene, and CDR3 amino acid sequence. To compute the percentage overlap between repertoires, the number of shared unique clonotypes was divided by the size of the smaller repertoire. Richness of each repertoire was evaluated using RTK rarefaction, the Chao1 estimator, and Recon v2.1 estimates of unobserved clonotypes. Not all clones reach the TCRdb copy of this immuneACCESS table, which keeps in-frame sequences only. Checked studies attribute under half of the gap to unresolved V genes and leave the rest unexplained. D and trimming were read from the DNA, whereas the V and J calls and clone size are those reported in that table. This sample lists fewer than 650,000 clones; around three quarters were detected once. 9.5% to 15% of the sample is held by the ten biggest clonotypes.

About this clone itself: This clone's antigen is unknown. No base-level quality is on record; no much larger clone is a single base apart.

Healthy HIV-negative adults with no recently reported acute infections or vaccinations were included as donors. Every donor was a Caucasian adult living in Nashville, Tennessee, USA. For unsorted samples, about 90 million PBMCs were counted and genomic DNA was extracted with the QIAamp DNA Blood Mini kit. After blood collection by leukapheresis, PBMCs were isolated using Ficoll-Histopaque density gradient centrifugation and then cryopreserved in the vapor phase of liquid nitrogen. This receptor was identified in a middle-aged woman in good health. Some clones in this sample may be carry-over from other donors' samples. The sample comprised PBMCs. The sequence joins TRBV28 to TRBJ1-2, with a tentative D gene TRBD1 over 5 matching bases. The CDR3 has the sequence CASSPTGTDNGYTF. The DNA reads TGTGCCAGCAGTCCCACCGGGACTGACAATGGCTACACCTTC.